A single sample gave rise to the 4 T cell receptor beta chains below, sequenced in a study of T cell repertoires in ileal Crohn's disease. This table comes from immunoSEQ multiplex PCR, and its TCRdb copy is limited to in-frame clones, with some not included. The sample consists of some 5,400 clones, around 84% of them appearing once. The sample's time point: proximal margin of the surgical specimen (macroscopically non-inflamed). The sequenced material came from ileal tissue. Receptors were obtained from an adult with Crohn's disease.

The CDR3 loop reads CAWSVSQGGSPLHF. The CDR3 region has the DNA TGTGCCTGGAGTGTAAGCCAGGGGGGTTCACCCCTCCACTTT. The chain recombines TRBV30 with TRBJ1-6; 7 bases align to TRBD1. J lost 9 bases, V lost 0 bases, and 5 bases had no gene match. Germline CDR1 is GTSNPN and CDR2 is SVGIG (reference sequence). This CDR3 contains 14 residues.

In its sample, this clone was seen a few times. The J gene is TRBJ2-1, the V gene TRBV7-9; a weak D match, TRBD2 (6 bases). Between the trimmed V and J ends, which lost 4 bases and 4 bases, there was a span of 14 bases. The CDR3 is made up of 15 amino acids. Germline loops: CDR1 SEHNR, CDR2 FQNEAQ (reference sequence). The CDR3: CASSYGSGPYNEQFF. CDR3 sequence (DNA): TGTGCCAGCAGCTACGGGAGCGGGCCTTACAATGAGCAGTTCTTC.

This clone occurred once. The chain has TRBV5-6 and TRBJ2-1; 8 bases fit TRBD1. The CDR3 extends over 18 amino acids. Germline V gene sequence: CDR1 SGHDT, CDR2 YYEEEE. V gave up 4 bases and J gave up 0 bases; unmatched junction bases: 12. The CDR3 region has the DNA TGTGCCAGCAGCCTACTCTCCAGGGGGCGGGCCTCCTACAATGAGCAGTTCTTC. This encodes CASSLLSRGRASYNEQFF.

The V call is TRBV5-1, the J call TRBJ1-3, with D possibly matching TRBD1 (6 bases). The CDR3 totals 15 residues. Trimming shortened V by 4 bases and J by 3 bases, and 14 bases separated the two germline ends. Germline V gene lookup returns CDR1 SGHRS and CDR2 YFSETQ. The chain's CDR3 is CASSQDSRNGNTIYF. CDR3 coding DNA: TGCGCCAGCAGCCAGGACAGCCGAAATGGAAACACCATATATTTT.